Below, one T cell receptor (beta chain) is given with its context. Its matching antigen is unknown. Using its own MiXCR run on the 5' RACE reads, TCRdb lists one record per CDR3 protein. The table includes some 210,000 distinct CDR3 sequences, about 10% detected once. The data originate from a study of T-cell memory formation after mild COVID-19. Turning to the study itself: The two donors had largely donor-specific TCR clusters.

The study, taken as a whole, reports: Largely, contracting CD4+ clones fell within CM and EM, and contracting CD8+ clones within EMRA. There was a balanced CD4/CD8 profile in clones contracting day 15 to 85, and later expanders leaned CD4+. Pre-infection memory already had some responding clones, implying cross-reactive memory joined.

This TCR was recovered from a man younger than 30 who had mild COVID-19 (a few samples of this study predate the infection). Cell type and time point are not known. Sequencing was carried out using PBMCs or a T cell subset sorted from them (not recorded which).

The CDR3: CASSVSGRENSPLHF. The CDR3 nucleotides read TGTGCCAGCAGCGTCTCGGGACGGGAGAATTCACCCCTCCACTTT. V usage is TRBV9 and J usage is TRBJ1-6, with a weak D call TRBD1 (5 bases). Deletions cut 2 bases from V and 7 bases from J, with 13 bases between. Germline V gene lookup returns CDR1 SGDLS and CDR2 YYNGEE. This CDR3 contains 15 residues.